This T cell receptor beta chain appears in the sequencing data of a study of blood T cell repertoires in COVID-19. TCRdb's table, derived via immunoSEQ multiplex PCR, lists solely in-frame clones and lacks some. The table shows 55,000 to 85,000 clones, with approximately 90% occurring only once. This CDR3 comprises 16 residues. Germline values: CDR1 SNHLY, CDR2 FYNNEI. V trimming: 7 bases; J trimming: 4 bases; junction bases outside the gene matches: 7. The source is a woman under 30 with acute or convalescent COVID-19. The sample consisted of peripheral blood. The chain joins TRBV2 to TRBJ2-1, with 13 positions matching TRBD2. The CDR3 coding sequence is TGTGCCAGCACCTACCAGGGACTAGCGGGATACAATGAGCAGTTCTTC. It translates to CASTYQGLAGYNEQFF.